Shown below are 23 T cell receptor beta chains from a single sample sequenced in a study of technical replicates of blood from several donors. Profiled with immunoSEQ multiplex PCR; TCRdb holds only in-frame clones, not every one. The sample lists about 80,000 clones, around 94% occurring once. Material for sequencing was T cells isolated from PBMCs. Source of these receptors: a human donor in good health.

V and J are TRBV4-3 and TRBJ2-3; TRBD1 aligns across 9 bases. This CDR3 is built from 14 residues. Germline assignment: CDR1 LGHNA and CDR2 YSLEER. Trimming took 3 bases from V and 4 from J; bases not matched to a gene: 2. The CDR3 spells CASSQTGGSDTQYF. The CDR3 DNA reads as TGCGCCAGCAGCCAGACAGGGGGGTCAGATACGCAGTATTTT.

The chain links TRBV6-4 to TRBJ2-2; D may be TRBD2 (6 bases). V lost 6 bases and J lost 5, with 10 bases in between. The CDR3 covers 13 residues. Germline-derived CDR1 and CDR2 are MRHNA and SNTAGT. The CDR3 DNA reads as TGTGCCAGCAGGGAGGGTCGGACCGGGGAGCTGTTTTTT. Amino acids: CASREGRTGELFF.

The chain is built from TRBV6-1 and TRBJ2-7; TRBD1 matches 10 bases. V was clipped by 3 bases and J by 0 bases; unmatched bases: 5. This CDR3 spans 16 amino acids. CDR1 and CDR2 from the germline V gene are MNHNS and SASEGT. This CDR3 reads CASSEGGQGPSYEQYF. The CDR3 DNA follows: TGTGCCAGCAGTGAGGGGGGACAGGGGCCCTCCTACGAGCAGTACTTC.

The CDR3 spells CASSFQRTSTDTQYF. As DNA, the CDR3 is TGTGCCAGCAGTTTTCAGCGGACTAGCACAGATACGCAGTATTTT. V gene TRBV6-6 combines with J gene TRBJ2-3; TRBD2 is a possible D gene (5 bases). Trimming pared 4 bases from V and 0 bases from J, leaving 11 bases between. The CDR3 length is 15 residues. Germline values: CDR1 MNHNY, CDR2 SVGAGI (reference sequence).

This clone is a singleton in its sample. The CDR3 nucleotides read TGTGCCAGCAGTTTTTCGACAGGGGAAAGCCTTATTTATGGCTACACCTTC. It encodes CASSFSTGESLIYGYTF. This chain connects TRBV27 to TRBJ1-2; 8 bases line up with TRBD1. The junction had 14 bases not matched to a gene; V was cut back by 3 bases and J by 5 bases. The CDR3 contains 17 residues. Germline values: CDR1 MNHEY, CDR2 SMNVEV (reference sequence).

The V and J genes are TRBV27 and TRBJ2-7; 11 nucleotides agree with TRBD1. Trimming cost V 4 bases and J 5 bases; bases outside gene matches: 1. There are 13 residues in the CDR3. Germline CDR1 is MNHEY and CDR2 is SMNVEV (reference sequence). CDR3 sequence (DNA): TGTGCCAGCAGTTGGGACAGGGGGGACGAGCAGTACTTC. It encodes CASSWDRGDEQYF.

The V and J genes are TRBV7-6 and TRBJ2-1; TRBD2 aligns across 7 bases. The germline V gene encodes CDR1 SGHVS and CDR2 FNYEAQ. This CDR3 comprises 16 residues. V shed 2 bases, J shed 2 bases, and the junction held 6 bases outside the gene matches. As DNA, the CDR3 is TGTGCCAGCAGCTTAACTTATAGCGGGCCCTACAATGAGCAGTTCTTC. Residues: CASSLTYSGPYNEQFF.

This clone showed up just once. The rearrangement links TRBV7-2 to TRBJ1-2, with D possibly TRBD1 on 6 matching bases. Germline V lookup: CDR1 SGHTA, CDR2 FQGNSA. Trimming took off 5 bases at V and 2 bases at J, with 15 bases between the two ends. CDR3 length: 15 amino acids. The CDR3 reads CASSPSGTSNYGYTF. In DNA form, the CDR3 reads TGTGCCAGCAGCCCATCCGGGACATCCAACTATGGCTACACCTTC.

V gene TRBV4-1 combines with J gene TRBJ2-1; 11 bases are a match to TRBD2. V lost 0 bases, J lost 9 bases, and 7 bases stayed unmatched. This CDR3 spans 16 amino acids. Germline CDR1 and CDR2: MGHRA and YSYEKL. CDR3 DNA sequence: TGCGCCAGCAGCCAAGAAGCACTAGCGGGAGTTGGTGAGCAGTTCTTC. Translating gives CASSQEALAGVGEQFF.

This sequence joins TRBV18 and TRBJ2-6, with D possibly being TRBD1 (5 bases). From germline, CDR1 is KGHSH and CDR2 LQKENI. V was clipped by 2 bases and J by 2 bases, with 10 bases between them. The CDR3 length is 16 residues. The CDR3 nucleotides are TGTGCCAGCTCACCAATCCCAGGGACTGGGGCCAACGTCCTGACTTTC. Its translation: CASSPIPGTGANVLTF.

V usage is TRBV5-5 and J usage is TRBJ2-7; D possibly corresponds to TRBD1 (5 bases). V shed 3 bases and J shed 0 bases, with 10 bases lying between them. There are 14 residues in the CDR3. CDR1 and CDR2 (germline): SGHKS, YYEKEE (reference sequence). CDR3 in amino acids: CASSSYRSSYEQYF. The CDR3 region has the DNA TGTGCCAGCAGCTCCTACAGGAGCTCCTACGAGCAGTACTTC.

This sequence joins TRBV5-1 and TRBJ2-1, with 16 positions matching TRBD2. From germline, CDR1 is SGHRS and CDR2 YFSETQ. J gave up 3 bases and V 4 bases, and 7 bases lay outside the gene matches. The CDR3 covers 18 residues. The chain's CDR3 is CASSTGLAGGSNYNEQFF. CDR3 nucleotide sequence: TGCGCCAGCAGCACGGGACTAGCGGGAGGGTCCAACTACAATGAGCAGTTCTTC.

The rearrangement uses TRBV14 and TRBJ2-7; D remains ambiguous. The V and J ends lost 1 base and 6 bases respectively, with 13 bases between them. CDR1 and CDR2 from the germline V gene are SGHDN and FVKESK. CDR3 length equals 14 residues. CDR3 residues: CASSQVYGSLEQYF. The CDR3 DNA reads TGTGCCAGCAGCCAAGTTTATGGCTCCCTCGAGCAGTACTTC.

The V gene is TRBV6-1, the J gene TRBJ1-3; possibly TRBD1 for D (5 bases). Germline V gene lookup returns CDR1 MNHNS and CDR2 SASEGT. Trimming removed 0 bases at V and 0 bases at J, with 18 bases between. This CDR3 is built from 19 residues. This CDR3 is CASSEAQPGGARSGNTIYF. CDR3 DNA sequence: TGTGCCAGCAGTGAAGCGCAGCCTGGCGGGGCCCGCTCTGGAAACACCATATATTTT.

V is TRBV25-1 and J is TRBJ2-3, with TRBD1 matching over 10 bases. Germline V gene data show CDR1 as MGHDK and CDR2 as SYGVNS. Trimming at V came to 6 bases and at J to 4 bases, leaving 10 bases not matched to a gene. This CDR3 spans 16 amino acids. This chain's CDR3 is CASSRRTGGESDTQYF. The CDR3 DNA sequence: TGTGCCAGCAGCAGACGGACAGGGGGGGAGTCAGATACGCAGTATTTT.

CDR3 amino acids: CASSLVWREIYNEQFF. The CDR3 region has the DNA TGTGCCAGCAGCTTGGTATGGCGGGAGATATACAATGAGCAGTTCTTC. The J gene is TRBJ2-1, the V gene TRBV5-8; TRBD2 agrees at 7 bases. V lost 0 bases, J lost 4 bases, and 7 bases stayed unmatched. Germline CDR1 and CDR2: SGHTS and YDEGEE. The CDR3 runs 16 residues. Supplemented by reference TRBV5-8 and TRBJ2-1, the full variable domain reads EAGVTQSPTHLIKTRGQQATLRCSPISGHTSVYWYQQALGLGLQFLLWYDEGEERNRGNFPPRFSGRQFPNYSSELNVNALELEDSALYLCASSLVWREIYNEQFFGPGTRLTVL.

The rearrangement links TRBV27 to TRBJ2-7; no firm D call. V was shortened by 5 bases and J by 2 bases, with 4 bases between the two germline ends. CDR1 is MNHEY and CDR2 is SMNVEV in the germline V gene (reference sequence). The CDR3 has 11 amino acids. The CDR3 region has the DNA TGTGCCAGCAGTCTACCCTACGAGCAGTACTTC. Protein: CASSLPYEQYF.

The DNA of the CDR3 is TGTGCCAGTAGTATAAGCCAGGGGGTTTACGAGCAGTACTTC. Its protein is CASSISQGVYEQYF. The chain couples TRBV19 to TRBJ2-7, with 7 nucleotides matching TRBD1. The J segment lost 4 bases and the V segment lost 2 bases, leaving 5 bases of the junction unmatched. The germline CDR1 and CDR2 sequences are LNHDA and SQIVND (reference sequence). The CDR3 extends over 14 amino acids.

V and J are TRBV7-8 and TRBJ1-2; a weak D match, TRBD1 (5 bases). Germline V gives CDR1 SGHVS, CDR2 FQNEAQ. V lost 5 bases to trimming and J lost 4 bases, with 17 bases between them. The CDR3 loop spans 15 amino acids. CDR3 region: CASSPQTVSAYGYTF. CDR3 bases: TGTGCCAGCAGCCCCCAGACAGTTTCGGCCTATGGCTACACCTTC.

The rearrangement uses TRBV27 and TRBJ2-5; TRBD2 is a possible D gene (6 bases). Per the germline V gene, CDR1 is MNHEY and CDR2 is SMNVEV (reference sequence). The CDR3 is made up of 14 amino acids. V lost 5 bases and J 7 bases, leaving 17 bases between the germline ends. DNA for the CDR3: TGTGCCAGCAGTCCACCGACTAGGAGGGGGACCCAGTACTTC. This encodes CASSPPTRRGTQYF.

The chain has TRBV15 and TRBJ2-7; D remains unclear. The CDR3 runs 13 residues. V lost 4 bases and J lost 3, with 10 bases in between. In germline, CDR1 is LNHNV, CDR2 YYDKDF (reference sequence). In DNA, the CDR3 is TGTGCCACCAGCACCGGGTTGGACTACGAGCAGTACTTC. It translates to CATSTGLDYEQYF.

The V call is TRBV9, the J call TRBJ2-1; 9 nucleotides line up with TRBD2. J gave up 5 bases and V 4 bases, and 7 bases lay outside the gene matches. The CDR3 consists of 15 residues. The germline CDR1 and CDR2 sequences are SGDLS and YYNGEE. This CDR3 reads CASSFSGRMDNEQFF. For the CDR3, the DNA is TGTGCCAGCAGCTTTAGCGGGAGAATGGACAATGAGCAGTTCTTC.

V usage is TRBV13 and J usage is TRBJ2-5, with TRBD2 identical over 10 bases. Unmatched junction bases numbered 11, after V lost 1 base and J lost 6 bases. The CDR3 has 17 residues. Germline V gene data show CDR1 as PRHDT and CDR2 as FYEKMQ (reference sequence). The CDR3, as DNA: TGTGCCAGCAGCTTAGACCGATCCCTAGCGGGAGTTAAGACCCAGTACTTC. Translation gives CASSLDRSLAGVKTQYF.